The entry below gives a single T cell receptor (beta chain) sequence along with its context. The CDR3 runs 14 residues. Germline CDR1 and CDR2: SGHDT and YYEEEE. V was clipped by 3 bases and J by 8 bases; unmatched bases: 8. This sample was included in a study of blood T cell repertoires in COVID-19. Overall study context: Acute and convalescent COVID-19 specimens originated in the United States, Italy and Spain. In each case, the material was cDNA or gDNA derived from T cells, B-cell-depleted T cells, or PBMCs.

Per the study methods: Estimation of nucleated cell counts relied on the amplification of reference gene primers. Measured with immunoSEQ multiplex PCR; TCRdb has only the in-frame clones, and not every one. V, J and clone size are taken as reported in that table, and D and trimming were inferred from the DNA itself. Of 110,000 or so clones listed, 85% to 90% were seen once; the top ten hold roughly 4.4%. Source material: peripheral blood. This chain uses TRBV5-6 with TRBJ2-1; 7 positions agree with TRBD2. The sequence was obtained from a woman aged 50 to 60 with acute or convalescent COVID-19. The CDR3 sequence: CASSWNGEGYEQFF. In DNA form, the CDR3 reads TGTGCCAGCAGCTGGAACGGGGAGGGGTATGAGCAGTTCTTC.